Listed here are 26 T cell receptor beta chains from one sample, sequenced in a study of regulatory T cells in long-lasting Graves disease (dated by TCRdb to the early 2020s). Libraries were built with multiplex PCR. The run used an Illumina HiSeq 4000. TCR beta libraries were built with iRepertoire HTBI primers and Arm-PCR amplification of CDR3 regions. Starting from the raw public reads, TCRdb applied fastp trimming at Q25, assembled clones with MiXCR and retained in-frame beta chains. One record per CDR3 amino acid sequence lists the most common genes and DNA. For this sample there are hundreds of thousands of distinct CDR3 sequences; roughly 16% appear just once. Under 20% of the sample goes to the ten largest clones. Read against the paper, the sample's time point label means: newly diagnosed GD, antithyroid drugs for less than 3 months. For both TCR sequencing and RNA sequencing, RNA was extracted from PBMCs in TRIzol.

This same sample was also part of a study on T cells in Graves' hyperthyroidism and ophthalmopathy.

The source was peripheral blood mononuclear cells (PBMCs), collected at new diagnosis, from a patient treated with antithyroid drugs. These receptors all come from a woman under 40 with Graves disease. Donor details come from another sample of the same person, matched by shared clones.

The chain carries TRBV20-1 and TRBJ1-5; 7 bases line up with TRBD1. Germline CDR1 DFQATT, CDR2 SNEGSKA (reference sequence). The length of the CDR3 is 16 residues. J gave up 5 bases and V 8 bases, and 18 bases lay outside the gene matches. The CDR3 spells CSSHAWGDSPHQPQHF. Written as DNA, the CDR3 is TGCAGTTCCCACGCGTGGGGGGACAGCCCACATCAGCCCCAGCATTTT.

A few counts support this clonotype. The junction and the germline gene differ at one end; a read error may be behind it. The chain carries TRBV15 and TRBJ2-7; D remains ambiguous. The CDR3 spans 14 residues. Germline CDR1 reads LNHNV; CDR2 reads YYDKDF (reference sequence). The CDR3 protein is CATGRDRTSYEQYF. In DNA, the CDR3 is TGTGCCACCGGCAGAGATCGGACCTCCTACGAGCAGTACTTC.

Remarks on this clonotype: A much larger clone is a single base away; this may be a read error. The chain combines TRBV7-2 with TRBJ2-7; D possibly matches TRBD1 or TRBD2 (5 bases each). From germline, CDR1 is SGHTA and CDR2 FQGNSA. The CDR3 totals 12 residues. CDR3 region: CVSSMGRYEQYF. CDR3 in DNA: TGTGTCAGCAGCATGGGACGCTACGAGCAGTACTTC.

This clonotype was recorded at least ten times. Here the CDR3 DNA reads TGTGCCAGCAGCGATCAAGGGGAGTTACGCACAGATACGCAGTATTTT. This gives the protein CASSDQGELRTDTQYF. The rearrangement uses TRBV7-2 and TRBJ2-3; the D call may be TRBD1 or TRBD2 (5 bases each). V was pared by 5 bases and J by 1 base, with 16 bases between. This CDR3 has 16 amino acids. Per germline, CDR1 SGHTA and CDR2 FQGNSA.

In its sample, this clonotype was seen a few times. V gene TRBV27 combines with J gene TRBJ1-4, with 8 positions matching TRBD1. V shed 10 bases, J shed 0 bases, and the junction held 10 bases outside the gene matches. Germline V CDR1 and CDR2: MNHEY, SMNVEV (reference sequence). This CDR3 has 16 residues. The DNA for the CDR3 is TGTGCCAACCCCCCGGGACAGGAGGCAACTAATGAAAAACTGTTTTTT. Protein: CANPPGQEATNEKLFF.

The chain recombines TRBV20-1 with TRBJ2-3; tentative D call: TRBD2 (8 bases). The CDR3 has 18 residues. V was clipped by 2 bases and J by 4 bases, with 25 bases between them. The germline CDR1 and CDR2 sequences are DFQATT and SNEGSKA (reference sequence). In nucleotides, the CDR3 is TGCAGTGCTAGATTAATACTAGCGGCCAGAGGGGGCCCAGATACGCAGTATTTT. Amino acids: CSARLILAARGGPDTQYF.

The J gene is TRBJ2-1, the V gene TRBV5-1, with D unresolved. Germline V gene lookup returns CDR1 SGHRS and CDR2 YFSETQ. V was pared by 4 bases and J by 6 bases, with 17 bases between. This CDR3 contains 15 residues. CDR3 region: CASSPPAAYSNEQFF. CDR3 bases: TGCGCCAGCAGCCCGCCGGCTGCTTACAGCAATGAGCAGTTCTTC.

This clonotype was counted ten times or more. The gene calls are TRBV6-1 and TRBJ1-1; D is unresolved. The germline V gene has CDR1 MNHNS and CDR2 SASEGT. The CDR3 covers 14 residues. Trimming removed 9 bases at V and 0 bases at J, with 14 bases between. This chain's CDR3 is CASNRGTVNTEAFF. The CDR3 coding sequence is TGTGCCAGTAACCGGGGAACGGTGAACACTGAAGCTTTCTTT.

The table lists this clonotype with many counts. The chain carries TRBV27 and TRBJ1-2; D is uncertain. The CDR3 length is 15 residues. CDR1 is MNHEY and CDR2 is SMNVEV in the germline V gene (reference sequence). Trimming left V 5 bases short and J 0 bases short, with 13 bases between. This chain's CDR3 is CASSPLKNANYGYTF. The CDR3 DNA reads as TGTGCCAGCAGTCCACTCAAGAACGCTAACTATGGCTACACCTTC.

This clonotype has just a few counts. CDR3 in amino acids: CASRRDTDNSPLHF. In DNA, the CDR3 is TGTGCCAGCAGGCGGGACACCGATAATTCACCCCTCCACTTT. The genes are TRBV11-2 and TRBJ1-6, with D perhaps TRBD1 (6 bases). V was trimmed by 6 bases and J by 5 bases, leaving 11 bases between them. In germline, CDR1 is SGHAT, CDR2 FQNNGV. The CDR3 has 14 residues.

This clonotype was recorded many times. This chain uses TRBV28 with TRBJ1-2, with D tentatively TRBD1 (5 bases). This CDR3 is 16 amino acids long. V dropped 5 bases and J dropped 4 bases, with 20 bases sitting between them. The germline gives CDR1 MDHEN, CDR2 SYDVKM. For the CDR3, the DNA is TGTGCCAGCAGTAGACCACAGGCCGAAAGAGGCTATGGCTACACCTTC. Amino acids: CASSRPQAERGYGYTF.

The table lists this clonotype with a few counts. The chain couples TRBV30 to TRBJ1-6; D might be TRBD1 (5 bases). This CDR3 spans 13 amino acids. V dropped 3 bases and J dropped 9 bases, with 12 bases sitting between them. Germline loops: CDR1 GTSNPN, CDR2 SVGIG (reference sequence). The CDR3 region is CAWSPGIFSPLHF. Written as DNA, the CDR3 is TGTGCCTGGAGCCCAGGGATATTTTCACCCCTCCACTTT.

V is TRBV6-2 or TRBV6-3 and J is TRBJ1-2; D unresolved. The CDR3 is 18 residues long. V lost 2 bases to trimming and J lost 4 bases, with 23 bases between them. Germline lookup yields CDR1 MNHEY and CDR2 SVGEGT. The CDR3 loop reads CASSYRNPRAVEVYGYTF. Here the CDR3 DNA reads TGTGCCAGCAGTTACCGGAACCCCCGGGCGGTTGAAGTCTATGGCTACACCTTC.

The chain couples TRBV4-1 to TRBJ1-1; D is ambiguous. The germline V and J ends were trimmed by 0 bases and 8 bases, with 13 bases remaining between them. Germline CDR1 MGHRA, CDR2 YSYEKL. This CDR3 comprises 14 residues. The CDR3 spells CASSQERGGAEAFF. Here the CDR3 DNA reads TGCGCCAGCAGCCAAGAGCGGGGAGGTGCAGAAGCTTTCTTT.

This clonotype was seen a few times. The chain joins TRBV7-3 to TRBJ2-2, with TRBD2 matching 12 bases. Germline-derived CDR1 and CDR2 are SGHTA and FQGTGA. Trimming cost V 4 bases and J 1 base; bases outside gene matches: 10. This CDR3 spans 19 amino acids. CDR3 region: CASSSGLTSGRGNTGELFF. The CDR3 coding sequence is TGTGCCAGCAGCTCGGGGCTGACTAGCGGGAGAGGGAACACCGGGGAGCTGTTTTTT. Full variable domain (remainder filled in from reference TRBV7-3 and TRBJ2-2): GAGVSQTPSNKVTEKGKYVELRCDPISGHTALYWYRQSLGQGPEFLIYFQGTGAADDSGLPNDRFFAVRPEGSVSTLKIQRTERGDSAVYLCASSSGLTSGRGNTGELFFGEGSRLTVL.

The chain uses TRBV19 and TRBJ1-2; D is possibly TRBD1 (5 bases). CDR1 is LNHDA, CDR2 SQIVND, per germline (reference sequence). CDR3 size: 12 residues. The V gene lost 10 bases and the J gene lost 5 bases, with 14 bases spanning the gap. As DNA, the CDR3 is TGTGCCACCTCCAGGGTCCGGTATGGCTACACCTTC. It translates to CATSRVRYGYTF.

V gene TRBV4-1 combines with J gene TRBJ2-1; the match to TRBD2 covers 12 bases. Trimming removed 1 base from V and 9 bases from J; junction bases left unmatched: 13. CDR1 is MGHRA and CDR2 is YSYEKL in the germline V gene. CDR3 size: 18 residues. CDR3 sequence reads: CASSQGGRALAGGGEQFF. The CDR3 DNA is TGCGCCAGCAGCCAAGGAGGAAGGGCACTAGCGGGAGGTGGTGAGCAGTTCTTC.

CDR3 region: CASRTGMNSPLHF. In DNA form, the CDR3 reads TGTGCCAGCAGAACGGGAATGAATTCACCCCTCCACTTT. The chain combines TRBV7-9 with TRBJ1-6; no clear D gene. The V end was cut by 6 bases, the J end by 7 bases, with 10 bases between. The CDR3 covers 13 residues. In germline, CDR1 is SEHNR, CDR2 FQNEAQ (reference sequence).

The chain carries TRBV6-1 and TRBJ2-7, with 11 bases identical to TRBD2. Per the germline V gene, CDR1 is MNHNS and CDR2 is SASEGT. V trimming: 10 bases; J trimming: 4 bases; junction bases outside the gene matches: 27. The CDR3 is 20 amino acids. The CDR3 coding sequence is TGTGCCACCGCCCGACAGGGCCCCGCACCGGGACTAGCGGAGAATTACGAGCAGTACTTC. It specifies CATARQGPAPGLAENYEQYF.

This clonotype was counted at least ten times. V is TRBV3-1 and J is TRBJ2-7, with D perhaps TRBD1 (5 bases). V lost 8 bases to trimming and J lost 3 bases, with 11 bases between them. CDR1 is LGHDT and CDR2 is YNNKEL in the germline V gene (reference sequence). The CDR3 has 12 residues. The CDR3 here is CASSQTDYEQYF. The CDR3 DNA sequence: TGTGCCAGCTCACAGACAGACTACGAGCAGTACTTC.

V usage is TRBV30 and J usage is TRBJ2-2, with D maybe TRBD1 (7 bases). Germline CDR1 is GTSNPN and CDR2 is SVGIG (reference sequence). The CDR3 sequence is 11 residues long. V lost 5 bases and J 8 bases, leaving 9 bases between the germline ends. Written as DNA, the CDR3 is TGTGCCTGGGCAGGGGGGGGGGAGCTGTTTTTT. Protein sequence: CAWAGGGELFF.

The rearrangement joins TRBV4-1 to TRBJ2-7; D is perhaps TRBD2 (7 bases). Per the germline V gene, CDR1 is MGHRA and CDR2 is YSYEKL. Between the trimmed V and J ends, which lost 4 bases and 3 bases, there was a span of 16 bases. CDR3 length: 15 residues. CDR3 in DNA: TGCGCCAGCAGCCCCCAAGGGGGGGAGTACTACGAGCAGTACTTC. Translated, it gives CASSPQGGEYYEQYF.

The chain uses TRBV30 and TRBJ2-2, with TRBD2 matching 8 bases. Trimming took 1 base from V and 2 from J; bases not matched to a gene: 9. Germline V gene sequence: CDR1 GTSNPN, CDR2 SVGIG (reference sequence). The CDR3 is 17 residues long. The CDR3: CAWSGPRGLDNTGELFF. Written as DNA, the CDR3 is TGTGCCTGGAGTGGCCCCAGGGGACTAGATAACACCGGGGAGCTGTTTTTT.

This clonotype was seen ten or more times. In nucleotides, the CDR3 is TGTGCCAGCAGTTTATCTGGAAGGCTGCCGTACTTC. This gives the protein CASSLSGRLPYF. This chain joins TRBV2 and TRBJ2-7; no clear D gene. This CDR3 comprises 12 residues. CDR1 is SNHLY, CDR2 FYNNEI, per germline. Trimming stripped 5 bases from V and 12 bases from J, with 17 bases between.

This clonotype occurred a few times. The rearrangement links TRBV27 to TRBJ2-7; the D gene is possibly TRBD2 (6 bases). The CDR3 consists of 13 residues. V gave up 1 base and J gave up 5 bases, with 9 bases separating them. Germline CDR1 reads MNHEY; CDR2 reads SMNVEV (reference sequence). CDR3 sequence: CASSLFGEDEQYF. Written as DNA, the CDR3 is TGTGCCAGCAGTTTATTTGGGGAGGACGAGCAGTACTTC.

This clonotype has only a few counts. V is TRBV20-1 and J is TRBJ2-1, with 11 bases fitting TRBD1. The J segment lost 2 bases and the V segment lost 6 bases, leaving 3 bases of the junction unmatched. CDR3 length equals 14 residues. Germline CDR1 reads DFQATT; CDR2 reads SNEGSKA (reference sequence). This chain's CDR3 is CSATDRGPYNEQFF. The CDR3, as DNA: TGCAGTGCCACGGACAGGGGGCCCTACAATGAGCAGTTCTTC.